A single sample is the source of the 10 T cell receptor beta chains below, sequenced in a study of PD-1 blockade in mismatch repair-deficient tumors. The data were produced by immunoSEQ multiplex PCR, yet TCRdb's version contains in-frame clones alone and is incomplete. The data contain 38,000 or so clones, about 85% of them seen just once; the ten biggest clones take up 3.9%. The input for sequencing was peripheral blood, taken roughly 75 weeks after starting pembrolizumab. The receptors were sampled from an adult with mismatch repair-deficient cancer.

V gene TRBV11-2 combines with J gene TRBJ1-1; D ambiguous. The CDR3 consists of 14 residues. In germline, CDR1 is SGHAT, CDR2 FQNNGV. The V gene lost 1 base and the J gene lost 4 bases, with 10 bases spanning the gap. The CDR3 nucleotides are TGTGCCAGCAGCTTAGTGATCTATGGCACTGAAGCTTTCTTT. Protein product: CASSLVIYGTEAFF.

The chain recombines TRBV25-1 with TRBJ1-1; D possibly corresponds to TRBD1 (5 bases). V shed 4 bases and J shed 10 bases, with 10 bases lying between them. CDR1 and CDR2 from the germline V gene are MGHDK and SYGVNS. CDR3 length: 11 amino acids. The CDR3: CASSAGGGAFF. Written as DNA, the CDR3 is TGTGCCAGCAGTGCGGGGGGAGGAGCTTTCTTT.

The chain links TRBV6-5 to TRBJ1-1; weak D call: TRBD1 (5 bases). Trimming removed 2 bases at V and 5 bases at J, with 15 bases between. Germline assignment: CDR1 MNHEY and CDR2 SVGAGI. The CDR3 contains 15 residues. The CDR3 DNA follows: TGTGCCAGCAGTTACGGAGGCCTCGGGGGAACTGAAGCTTTCTTT. It specifies CASSYGGLGGTEAFF.

This chain joins TRBV18 and TRBJ2-5, with 7 bases aligning to TRBD1. V trimming: 3 bases; J trimming: 5 bases; junction bases outside the gene matches: 3. The CDR3 loop spans 13 amino acids. CDR1 and CDR2 (germline): KGHSH, LQKENI. CDR3 in amino acids: CASSPTGAETQYF. DNA of the CDR3: TGTGCCAGCTCACCCACAGGGGCCGAGACCCAGTACTTC.

A single count supports this clone. The chain carries TRBV4-3 and TRBJ2-7, with a tentative D call TRBD2 (8 bases). The V end lost 5 bases, the J end lost 7 bases, and 18 bases lay between the germline ends. CDR1 and CDR2 from the germline V gene are LGHNA and YSLEER. CDR3 size: 14 residues. The CDR3 spells CASSVGRGLGEQYF. The CDR3 DNA sequence: TGCGCCAGCAGCGTCGGGAGGGGGCTGGGAGAGCAGTACTTC.

The V gene is TRBV5-1, the J gene TRBJ2-2; D possibly matches TRBD1 or TRBD2 (6 bases each). V was clipped by 0 bases and J by 5 bases, with 11 bases between them. This CDR3 comprises 15 residues. The V gene's germline CDR1 is SGHRS and CDR2 YFSETQ. The CDR3 loop reads CASSLEGGDTGELFF. CDR3 sequence (DNA): TGCGCCAGCAGCTTGGAGGGGGGCGATACCGGGGAGCTGTTTTTT.

The J gene is TRBJ1-1, the V gene TRBV4-1; 10 bases agree with TRBD1. There are 14 residues in the CDR3. Losses at the gene ends were 6 bases for V and 2 bases for J; bases not matched to a gene: 3. Germline CDR1 reads MGHRA; CDR2 reads YSYEKL. The CDR3 loop reads CASRGQGINTEAFF. In DNA, the CDR3 is TGCGCCAGCAGGGGACAGGGGATCAACACTGAAGCTTTCTTT.

This clone was found once. V and J are TRBV21-1 and TRBJ2-2; the table names TRBD2, a call not compared with the DNA. TRBV21-1 is marked as a pseudogene. The CDR3 has 23 amino acids. The CDR3 protein is CASSQRWVGTSGRAPAGVGELFF. DNA of the CDR3: TGTGCCAGCAGCCAAAGGTGGGTCGGGACTAGCGGGAGGGCCCCCGCTGGTGTCGGGGAGCTGTTTTTT.

The CDR3 sequence: CASSLTEANYGYTF. CDR3 in DNA: TGTGCCAGCAGCTTAACGGAAGCAAACTATGGCTACACCTTC. V usage is TRBV7-2 and J usage is TRBJ1-2, with no clear D. The CDR3 consists of 14 residues. Trimming took 2 bases from V and 2 from J, leaving 9 bases between them. The germline gives CDR1 SGHTA, CDR2 FQGNSA.

The gene calls are TRBV28 and TRBJ2-4; no clear D gene. The V end lost 7 bases, the J end lost 6 bases, and 16 bases lay between the germline ends. The CDR3 sequence is 14 residues long. Germline V CDR1 and CDR2: MDHEN, SYDVKM. Here the CDR3 reads CASTDIYAVNIQYF. CDR3 nucleotides: TGTGCCAGCACCGACATCTATGCTGTAAACATTCAGTACTTC. The full variable domain, with the rest looked up from reference TRBV28 and TRBJ2-4, is DVKVTQSSRYLVKRTGEKVFLECVQDMDHENMFWYRQDPGLGLRLIYFSYDVKMKEKGDIPEGYSVSREKKERFSLILESASTNQTSMYLCASTDIYAVNIQYFGAGTRLSVL.